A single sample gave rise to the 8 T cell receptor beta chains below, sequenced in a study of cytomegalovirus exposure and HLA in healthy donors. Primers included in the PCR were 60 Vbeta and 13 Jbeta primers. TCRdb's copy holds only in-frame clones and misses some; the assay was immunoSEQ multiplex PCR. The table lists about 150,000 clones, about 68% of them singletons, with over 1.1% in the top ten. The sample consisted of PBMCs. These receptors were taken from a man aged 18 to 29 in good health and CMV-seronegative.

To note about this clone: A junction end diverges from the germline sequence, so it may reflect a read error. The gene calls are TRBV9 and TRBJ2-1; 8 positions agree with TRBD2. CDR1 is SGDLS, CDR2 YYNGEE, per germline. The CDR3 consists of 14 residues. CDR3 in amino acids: CASSQTSVGVPMIF. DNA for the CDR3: TGTGCCAGCAGCCAGACTAGCGTGGGGGTTCCTATGATCTTC.

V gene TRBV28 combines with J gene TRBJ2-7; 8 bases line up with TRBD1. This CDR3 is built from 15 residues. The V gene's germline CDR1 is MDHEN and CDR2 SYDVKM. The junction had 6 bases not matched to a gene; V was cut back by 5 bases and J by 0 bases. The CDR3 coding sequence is TGTGCCAGCAGTGAGACAGGGGCGCTCTCCTACGAGCAGTACTTC. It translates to CASSETGALSYEQYF.

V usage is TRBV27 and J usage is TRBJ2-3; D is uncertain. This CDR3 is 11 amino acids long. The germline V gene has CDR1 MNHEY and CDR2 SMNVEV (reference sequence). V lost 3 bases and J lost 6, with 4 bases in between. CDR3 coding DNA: TGTGCCAGCAGTTTTTATGATACGCAGTATTTT. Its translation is CASSFYDTQYF.

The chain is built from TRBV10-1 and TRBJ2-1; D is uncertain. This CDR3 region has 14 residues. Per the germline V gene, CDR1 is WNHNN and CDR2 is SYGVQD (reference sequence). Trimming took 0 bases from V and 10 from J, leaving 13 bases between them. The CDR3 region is CASSESTTLREQFF. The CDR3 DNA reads TGCGCCAGCAGTGAGTCTACGACTTTGCGCGAGCAGTTCTTC.

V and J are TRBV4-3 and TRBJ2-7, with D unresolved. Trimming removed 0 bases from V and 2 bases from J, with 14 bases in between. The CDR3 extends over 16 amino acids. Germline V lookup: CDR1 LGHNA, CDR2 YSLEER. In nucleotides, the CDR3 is TGCGCCAGCAGCCAAGAGATTGGGCACCGACCCTACGAGCAGTACTTC. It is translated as CASSQEIGHRPYEQYF.

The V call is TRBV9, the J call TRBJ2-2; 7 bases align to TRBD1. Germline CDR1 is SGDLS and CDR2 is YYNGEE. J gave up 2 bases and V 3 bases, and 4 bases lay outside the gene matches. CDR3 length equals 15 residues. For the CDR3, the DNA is TGTGCCAGCAGCGCCAGACAGGGAAACACCGGGGAGCTGTTTTTT. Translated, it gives CASSARQGNTGELFF.

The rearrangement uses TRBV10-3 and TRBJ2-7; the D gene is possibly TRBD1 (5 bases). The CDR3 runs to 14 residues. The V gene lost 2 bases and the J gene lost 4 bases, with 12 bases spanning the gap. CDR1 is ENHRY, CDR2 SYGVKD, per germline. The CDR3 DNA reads TGTGCCATCAGTGAGGACAGATACACATACGAGCAGTACTTC. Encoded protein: CAISEDRYTYEQYF.

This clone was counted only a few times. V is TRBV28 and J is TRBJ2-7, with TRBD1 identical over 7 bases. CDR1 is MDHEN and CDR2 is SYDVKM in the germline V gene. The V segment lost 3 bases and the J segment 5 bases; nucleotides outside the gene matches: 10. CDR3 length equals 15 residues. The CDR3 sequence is CASSFGGTEVHEQYF. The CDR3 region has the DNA TGTGCCAGCAGTTTCGGTGGGACAGAGGTCCACGAGCAGTACTTC.